This record concerns one T cell receptor beta chain sequence. The data were obtained in a study of T cell changes during pregnancy in multiple sclerosis. TCRdb's copy holds only in-frame clones and misses some; the assay was immunoSEQ multiplex PCR. The table lists under 130,000 clones, roughly 92% of them singletons. CDR1 and CDR2 from the germline V gene are ENHRY and SYGVKD. After removal of 3 bases from V and 1 base from J, the junction contained 4 bases not matched to a gene. The CDR3 consists of 15 residues. The sequence was obtained from a female donor with multiple sclerosis, enrolled in a pregnancy study. The gene calls are TRBV10-3 and TRBJ2-3; 7 nucleotides match TRBD1. The sample consisted of peripheral blood, taken after pregnancy. CDR3 loop: CAISDYDRGTDTQYF. The CDR3 bases are TGTGCCATCAGTGATTACGACAGGGGCACAGATACGCAGTATTTT.